A single sample is the source of the 17 T cell receptor beta chains below, sequenced in a study of Ad26.COV2.S vaccination and SARS-CoV-2 variants (dated by TCRdb to the early 2020s). In light of the paper, this sample's treatment or condition label describes: some 20 received Ad26.COV2.S at low or high dose, single or two shots; about 5 received placebo; per-sample allocation not given. For vaccine and placebo recipients, repertoires were sequenced using samples collected on day 63 after the first injection. The library was generated by the immunoSEQ multiplex PCR assay. What TCRdb holds here is the immuneACCESS table cut down to in-frame rearrangements. Part of the clones is not present; checked against another copy, under half of the missing clones reflect an unresolved V gene, and the others are unexplained. This sample lists 200,000 to 300,000 clones; roughly 90% were detected once. The top ten constitute about 10% of the sample.

This sample comprised peripheral blood, obtained in a trial of Ad26.COV2.S vaccine versus placebo. These TCRs come from a person between 18 and 65 years old who received the Ad26.COV2.S COVID-19 vaccine or a placebo.

The rearrangement uses TRBV6-2 or TRBV6-3 and TRBJ2-3; no clear D. CDR1 is MNHEY and CDR2 is SVGEGT in the germline V gene. The CDR3 is made up of 13 amino acids. V lost 2 bases to trimming and J lost 3 bases, with 6 bases between them. In nucleotides, the CDR3 is TGTGCCAGCAGTTACCCCCTGACAGATACGCAGTATTTT. Translated, it gives CASSYPLTDTQYF.

The gene calls are TRBV19 and TRBJ2-7; TRBD1 aligns across 10 bases. The junction had 13 bases not matched to a gene; V was cut back by 6 bases and J by 5 bases. The length of the CDR3 is 16 residues. Germline V lookup: CDR1 LNHDA, CDR2 SQIVND (reference sequence). CDR3 DNA: TGTGCCAGTAGCCCATTCTTGGGACAGGGGAAAAACGAGCAGTACTTC. As protein: CASSPFLGQGKNEQYF. Together with reference TRBV19 and TRBJ2-7, the CDR3 gives the full variable domain: DGGITQSPKYLFRKEGQNVTLSCEQNLNHDAMYWYRQDPGQGLRLIYYSQIVNDFQKGDIAEGYSVSREKKESFPLTVTSAQKNPTAFYLCASSPFLGQGKNEQYFGPGTRLTVT.

The V gene is TRBV11-2, the J gene TRBJ2-7; 13 nucleotides agree with TRBD2. There are 16 residues in the CDR3. The V segment lost 5 bases and the J segment 2 bases; nucleotides outside the gene matches: 6. CDR1 is SGHAT and CDR2 is FQNNGV in the germline V gene. In nucleotides, the CDR3 is TGTGCCAGCAGCCCAAAAACTAGCGGGAGGGCCTACGAGCAGTACTTC. Its translation: CASSPKTSGRAYEQYF.

J is TRBJ1-5 and V is TRBV6-5; 9 bases fit TRBD1. The CDR3 consists of 13 residues. V shed 6 bases, J shed 7 bases, and the junction held 4 bases outside the gene matches. Germline V lookup: CDR1 MNHEY, CDR2 SVGAGI. The CDR3 DNA sequence: TGTGCCAGCAGCCGGGACAGGGCCCAGCCCCAGCATTTT. Residues: CASSRDRAQPQHF.

A single count supports this clone. The V call is TRBV7-3, the J call TRBJ2-3; 11 bases fit TRBD2. The germline V gene has CDR1 SGHTA and CDR2 FQGTGA. V trimming: 5 bases; J trimming: 6 bases; junction bases outside the gene matches: 7. The CDR3 consists of 15 residues. The CDR3 sequence: CASSAGTSGGDTQYF. The CDR3 coding sequence is TGTGCCAGCAGCGCCGGGACTAGCGGTGGGGATACGCAGTATTTT.

The V call is TRBV7-3, the J call TRBJ2-5; D is unresolved. The CDR3 runs to 13 residues. V was cut by 3 bases and J by 5 bases, with 10 bases left in between. The germline V gene encodes CDR1 SGHTA and CDR2 FQGTGA. The CDR3 protein is CASSFGSTETQYF. The CDR3 DNA sequence: TGTGCCAGCAGCTTCGGCTCCACGGAGACCCAGTACTTC. The whole variable domain, filled in from reference TRBV7-3 and TRBJ2-5, reads GAGVSQTPSNKVTEKGKYVELRCDPISGHTALYWYRQSLGQGPEFLIYFQGTGAADDSGLPNDRFFAVRPEGSVSTLKIQRTERGDSAVYLCASSFGSTETQYFGPGTRLLVL.

The J gene is TRBJ1-2, the V gene TRBV28, with 10 bases that match TRBD1. CDR3 length: 13 amino acids. Germline lookup yields CDR1 MDHEN and CDR2 SYDVKM. Trimming at V came to 7 bases and at J to 4 bases, leaving 3 bases not matched to a gene. The CDR3 reads CASNRDRGYGYTF. The CDR3 DNA sequence: TGTGCCAGCAACCGGGACAGGGGCTATGGCTACACCTTC.

This rearrangement joins TRBV27 to TRBJ2-7, with D possibly matching TRBD2 (5 bases). Trimming took 1 base from V and 2 from J, leaving 12 bases between them. CDR3 size: 15 residues. CDR1 is MNHEY and CDR2 is SMNVEV in the germline V gene (reference sequence). DNA for the CDR3: TGTGCCAGCAGTTTATACCCAGCGGTCCCCTACGAGCAGTACTTC. This sequence encodes CASSLYPAVPYEQYF.

The V gene is TRBV7-9, the J gene TRBJ2-7, with 7 bases fitting TRBD1. Per the germline V gene, CDR1 is SEHNR and CDR2 is FQNEAQ (reference sequence). There are 14 residues in the CDR3. V lost 6 bases, J lost 7 bases, and 12 bases stayed unmatched. CDR3 residues: CASRAPGRGLEQYF. CDR3 nucleotides: TGTGCCAGCAGGGCCCCGGGCAGGGGGTTAGAGCAGTACTTC.

The chain carries TRBV7-8 and TRBJ1-2, with D uncertain. Germline lookup yields CDR1 SGHVS and CDR2 FQNEAQ. This CDR3 spans 14 amino acids. Trimming took 4 bases from V and 5 from J, leaving 14 bases between them. CDR3 loop: CASSSTVSGYGYTF. CDR3 coding DNA: TGTGCCAGCAGCTCGACTGTCTCTGGATATGGCTACACCTTC.

The J gene is TRBJ1-1, the V gene TRBV5-1; D perhaps matches TRBD1 (5 bases). The CDR3 loop spans 15 amino acids. The germline V gene encodes CDR1 SGHRS and CDR2 YFSETQ. Trimming left V 0 bases short and J 7 bases short, with 16 bases between. In DNA, the CDR3 is TGCGCCAGCAGCTTGGCCGGGGCTCTGGGGGGTGAAGCTTTCTTT. Protein sequence: CASSLAGALGGEAFF.

With respect to this clone: The sample holds other DNA sequences that translate to the same CDR3. The V call is TRBV10-3, the J call TRBJ1-1; D is perhaps TRBD1 (6 bases). The V gene's germline CDR1 is ENHRY and CDR2 SYGVKD. The CDR3 totals 13 residues. The V end lost 6 bases, the J end lost 1 base, and 9 bases lay between the germline ends. In DNA, the CDR3 is TGTGCCATCAGCGGGACACCGAACACTGAAGCTTTCTTT. Protein product: CAISGTPNTEAFF.

This chain joins TRBV19 and TRBJ2-7, with TRBD1 identical over 8 bases. Trimming at V came to 4 bases and at J to 6 bases, leaving 8 bases not matched to a gene. Germline values: CDR1 LNHDA, CDR2 SQIVND (reference sequence). The CDR3 has 14 residues. For the CDR3, the DNA is TGTGCCAGTAGTACCAGTCCCACAGGGGGCGAGCAGTACTTC. Translated, it gives CASSTSPTGGEQYF.

V is TRBV30 and J is TRBJ2-3, with D hard to call. The CDR3 is 14 residues long. V was trimmed by 4 bases and J by 0 bases, leaving 11 bases between them. Germline V gene lookup returns CDR1 GTSNPN and CDR2 SVGIG (reference sequence). CDR3 sequence reads: CAWKTSSSTDTQYF. CDR3 DNA sequence: TGTGCCTGGAAGACTTCCTCTAGCACAGATACGCAGTATTTT.

This chain connects TRBV24-1 to TRBJ2-1; D not certain. The V end was cut by 4 bases, the J end by 3 bases, with 15 bases between. CDR1 KGHDR and CDR2 SFDVKD come from the germline V gene. This CDR3 region has 16 residues. The CDR3 bases are TGTGCCACCAGTGACCCAGGAGAGGACCTCTACAATGAGCAGTTCTTC. Protein: CATSDPGEDLYNEQFF.

The chain couples TRBV7-2 to TRBJ2-1; no clear D. CDR3 length equals 17 residues. The V gene's germline CDR1 is SGHTA and CDR2 FQGNSA. The V gene lost 1 base and the J gene lost 6 bases, with 19 bases spanning the gap. In nucleotides, the CDR3 is TGTGCCAGCAGCTTAGAGCGTGGTATCAGAAACCTCAATGAGCAGTTCTTC. Protein sequence: CASSLERGIRNLNEQFF.

This clone was found once. The chain links TRBV28 to TRBJ1-5; the match to TRBD1 covers 7 bases. The CDR3 sequence is 17 residues long. CDR1 is MDHEN and CDR2 is SYDVKM in the germline V gene. The V and J ends lost 4 bases and 5 bases, in that order; junction bases with no gene match: 14. The CDR3 is CASSSYRQGGAHQPQHF. In nucleotides, the CDR3 is TGTGCCAGCAGTTCCTACCGACAGGGAGGTGCTCATCAGCCCCAGCATTTT.